These T cell receptor beta chains were read from a single sample in a study of blood T cell repertoires in COVID-19. TCRdb's copy holds only in-frame clones and misses some; the assay was immunoSEQ multiplex PCR. The data contain 70,000 to 95,000 clones, around 88% of them seen just once; the ten biggest clones take up 7.5% to 9.5%. Sequencing was done on a sample of peripheral blood. These receptor sequences come from a woman aged 65 to 85 with acute or convalescent COVID-19. The CDR3 runs from the conserved cysteine through the conserved F or W. A D gene is named only where the DNA matches it firmly. Only some rows state a clone size, as once, few, many or a class for expanded clones.

D gene: NA
clone size: once
V gene: TRBV6-6
J gene: TRBJ1-2
CDR3 DNA: TGTGCCAGCAGTTACTCGAGTGGAGGTCTGGCCTATGGCTACACCTTC
CDR3 protein: CASSYSSGGLAYGYTF

D gene: NA
clone size: once
V gene: TRBV4-1
J gene: TRBJ1-6
CDR3 DNA: TGCGCCAGCAGCCAAGATAGTGAGGGCCTACGATGGTCCCTCCACTTT
CDR3 protein: CASSQDSEGLRWSLHF

D gene: NA
clone size: NA
V gene: TRBV5-1
J gene: TRBJ2-5
CDR3 DNA: TGCGCCAGCAGCTTGGTACCGGGAACCAAAGAGACCCAGTACTTC
CDR3 protein: CASSLVPGTKETQYF

D gene: NA
clone size: NA
V gene: TRBV5-5
J gene: TRBJ1-4
CDR3 DNA: TGTGCCAGCAGCCCAGGACAGATAAATGAAAAACTGTTTTTT
CDR3 protein: CASSPGQINEKLFF

D gene: NA
clone size: NA
V gene: TRBV5-1
J gene: TRBJ1-1
CDR3 DNA: TGCGCCAGCAGCTGGGGGGTTGGCACTGAAGCTTTCTTT
CDR3 protein: CASSWGVGTEAFF

D gene: TRBD1
clone size: NA
V gene: TRBV2
J gene: TRBJ1-5
CDR3 DNA: TGTGCCAGCAGTCAAGGACAGGAGGTCTATAGCAATCAGCCCCAGCATTTT
CDR3 protein: CASSQGQEVYSNQPQHF

D gene: NA
clone size: NA
V gene: TRBV18
J gene: TRBJ1-2
CDR3 DNA: TGTGCCAGCTCGCCTGAGGGGGTCTATGGCTACACCTTC
CDR3 protein: CASSPEGVYGYTF

D gene: TRBD2
clone size: NA
V gene: TRBV5-4
J gene: TRBJ2-7
CDR3 DNA: TGTGCCAGCAGCTCCCGTGGCCTAGCGGGAGTCGGGCAGTACTTC
CDR3 protein: CASSSRGLAGVGQYF

D gene: NA
clone size: NA
V gene: TRBV7-9
J gene: TRBJ1-3
CDR3 DNA: TGTGCCAGCAGCTTAGTCTCAGGCTCTGGAAACACCATATATTTT
CDR3 protein: CASSLVSGSGNTIYF

D gene: NA
clone size: NA
V gene: TRBV9
J gene: TRBJ2-2
CDR3 DNA: TGTGCCAGCAGCGCCGACAGACTTACCTCCGGGGAGCTGTTTTTT
CDR3 protein: CASSADRLTSGELFF

D gene: NA
clone size: NA
V gene: TRBV15
J gene: TRBJ2-5
CDR3 DNA: TGTGCCACCAGCAGCCCCGGGGAGACCCAGTACTTC
CDR3 protein: CATSSPGETQYF

D gene: TRBD1
clone size: NA
V gene: TRBV2
J gene: TRBJ2-3
CDR3 DNA: TGTGCCAGCAGAGCACAGACAGGGATTCGCACAGATACGCAGTATTTT
CDR3 protein: CASRAQTGIRTDTQYF

D gene: TRBD2
clone size: few
V gene: TRBV11-2
J gene: TRBJ2-3
CDR3 DNA: TGTGCCAGCAGCTACGCGGGAGGGACAGATACGCAGTATTTT
CDR3 protein: CASSYAGGTDTQYF

D gene: NA
clone size: NA
V gene: TRBV19
J gene: TRBJ1-1
CDR3 DNA: TGTGCCAGCGGGGGTCGAGCGGTCACTGAAGCTTTCTTT
CDR3 protein: CASGGRAVTEAFF

D gene: TRBD2
clone size: once
V gene: TRBV2
J gene: TRBJ2-5
CDR3 DNA: TGTGCCAGCAATCCGGGACTAGGGCAAGAGACCCAGTACTTC
CDR3 protein: CASNPGLGQETQYF

D gene: TRBD1
clone size: NA
V gene: TRBV5-1
J gene: TRBJ1-5
CDR3 DNA: TGCGCCAGCAGAGGACAGGACAATCAGCCCCAGCATTTT
CDR3 protein: CASRGQDNQPQHF

D gene: NA
clone size: NA
V gene: TRBV5-4
J gene: TRBJ2-7
CDR3 DNA: TGTGCCAGCACCCCCAACGGGAAGTTTCACGAGCAGTACTTC
CDR3 protein: CASTPNGKFHEQYF

D gene: NA
clone size: NA
V gene: TRBV28
J gene: TRBJ1-5
CDR3 DNA: TGTGCCAGCAGTTTGTTTAGTGGGTCCGGGACACGGAACAATCAGCCCCAGCATTTT
CDR3 protein: CASSLFSGSGTRNNQPQHF

D gene: NA
clone size: NA
V gene: TRBV2
J gene: TRBJ1-5
CDR3 DNA: TGTGCCAGCAGTGAAGCGCGAGGAGGGGTAAGCAATCAGCCCCAGCATTTT
CDR3 protein: CASSEARGGVSNQPQHF

D gene: NA
clone size: once
V gene: TRBV7-9
J gene: TRBJ2-7
CDR3 DNA: TGTGCCAGCAGCTTAGTTGCTAGCTTCTACGAGCAGTACTTC
CDR3 protein: CASSLVASFYEQYF

D gene: TRBD1
clone size: NA
V gene: TRBV19
J gene: TRBJ1-3
CDR3 DNA: TGTGCCAGTAGTAGTACAGGGGCGAGAAACACCATATATTTT
CDR3 protein: CASSSTGARNTIYF

D gene: NA
clone size: NA
V gene: TRBV18
J gene: TRBJ1-1
CDR3 DNA: TGTGCCAGCTCTCTTCAAGGTGGCGGGACTGAAGCTTTCTTT
CDR3 protein: CASSLQGGGTEAFF

D gene: TRBD1
clone size: NA
V gene: TRBV4-1
J gene: TRBJ1-1
CDR3 DNA: TGCGCCAGCAGCCAAGGACAGGGGGCCTCTGAAGCTTTCTTT
CDR3 protein: CASSQGQGASEAFF

D gene: TRBD1
clone size: NA
V gene: TRBV24-1
J gene: TRBJ1-2
CDR3 DNA: TGTGCCACCAGTGATTCGGACAGGGTGGGTGGCTACACCTTC
CDR3 protein: CATSDSDRVGGYTF

D gene: TRBD2
clone size: NA
V gene: TRBV7-6
J gene: TRBJ2-7
CDR3 DNA: TGTGCCAGCAGCCGACGGACTAGGACTCTTAAGGCCTACGAGCAGTACTTC
CDR3 protein: CASSRRTRTLKAYEQYF

D gene: NA
clone size: NA
V gene: TRBV30
J gene: TRBJ1-6
CDR3 DNA: TGTGCCTGGAGTGTTGACGGGTACAATTCACCCCTCCACTTT
CDR3 protein: CAWSVDGYNSPLHF

D gene: NA
clone size: few
V gene: TRBV7-9
J gene: TRBJ2-7
CDR3 DNA: TGTGCCAGCTCGAGAGTCTCCTACGAGCAGTACTTC
CDR3 protein: CASSRVSYEQYF

D gene: NA
clone size: NA
V gene: TRBV5-6
J gene: TRBJ2-3
CDR3 DNA: TGTGCCAGCAGCACGGGGACTCAGGATACGCAGTATTTT
CDR3 protein: CASSTGTQDTQYF